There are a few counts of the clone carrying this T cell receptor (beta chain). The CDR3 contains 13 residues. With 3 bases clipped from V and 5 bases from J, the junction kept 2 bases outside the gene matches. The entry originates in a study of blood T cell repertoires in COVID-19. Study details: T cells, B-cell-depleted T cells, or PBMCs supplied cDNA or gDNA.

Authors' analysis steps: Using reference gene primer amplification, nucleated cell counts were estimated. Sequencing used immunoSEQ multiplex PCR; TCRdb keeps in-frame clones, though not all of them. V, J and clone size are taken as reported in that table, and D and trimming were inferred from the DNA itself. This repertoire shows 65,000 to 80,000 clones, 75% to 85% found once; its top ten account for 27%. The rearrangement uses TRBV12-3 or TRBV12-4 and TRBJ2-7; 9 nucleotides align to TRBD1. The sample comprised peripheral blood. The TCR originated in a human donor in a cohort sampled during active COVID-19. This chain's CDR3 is CASSLGQGNEQYF. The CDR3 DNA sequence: TGTGCCAGCAGTTTGGGACAGGGAAACGAGCAGTACTTC.